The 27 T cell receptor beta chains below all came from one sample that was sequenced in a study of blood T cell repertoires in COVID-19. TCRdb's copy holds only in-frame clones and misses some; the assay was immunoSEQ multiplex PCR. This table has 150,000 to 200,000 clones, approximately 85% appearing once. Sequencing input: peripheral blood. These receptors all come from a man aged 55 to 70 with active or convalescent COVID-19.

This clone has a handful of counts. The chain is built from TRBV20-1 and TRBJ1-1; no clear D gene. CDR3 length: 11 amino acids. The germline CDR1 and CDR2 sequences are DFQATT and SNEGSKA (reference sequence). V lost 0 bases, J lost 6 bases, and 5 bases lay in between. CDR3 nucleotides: TGCAGTGCTAGAGATTGGCCTGAAGCTTTCTTT. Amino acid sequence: CSARDWPEAFF.

CDR3 residues: CASSPGGARGRETQYF. CDR3 DNA: TGCGCCAGCAGCCCGGGGGGAGCTAGGGGAAGGGAGACCCAGTACTTC. The chain has TRBV5-1 and TRBJ2-5, with 7 positions matching TRBD2. Germline-derived CDR1 and CDR2 are SGHRS and YFSETQ. Trimming cost V 4 bases and J 5 bases; bases outside gene matches: 14. The CDR3 runs to 16 residues.

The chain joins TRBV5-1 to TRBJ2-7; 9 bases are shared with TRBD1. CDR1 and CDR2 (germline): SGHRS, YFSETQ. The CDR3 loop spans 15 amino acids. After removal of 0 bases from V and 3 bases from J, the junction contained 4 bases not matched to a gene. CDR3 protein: CASSLAMGQGYEQYF. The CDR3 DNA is TGCGCCAGCAGCTTGGCCATGGGACAGGGCTACGAGCAGTACTTC. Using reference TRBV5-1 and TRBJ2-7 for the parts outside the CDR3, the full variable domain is KAGVTQTPRYLIKTRGQQVTLSCSPISGHRSVSWYQQTPGQGLQFLFEYFSETQRNKGNFPGRFSGRQFSNSRSEMNVSTLELGDSALYLCASSLAMGQGYEQYFGPGTRLTVT.

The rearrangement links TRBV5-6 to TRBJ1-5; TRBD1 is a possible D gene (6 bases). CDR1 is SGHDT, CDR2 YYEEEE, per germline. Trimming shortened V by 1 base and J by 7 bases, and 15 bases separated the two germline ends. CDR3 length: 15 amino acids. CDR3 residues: CASSLYGGAGQPQHF. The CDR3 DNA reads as TGTGCCAGCAGCTTGTATGGGGGCGCAGGGCAGCCCCAGCATTTT.

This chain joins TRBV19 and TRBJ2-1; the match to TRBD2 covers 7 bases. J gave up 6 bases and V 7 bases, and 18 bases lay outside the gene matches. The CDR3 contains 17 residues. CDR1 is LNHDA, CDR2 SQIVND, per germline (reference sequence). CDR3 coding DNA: TGTGCCAGTAATAATTTAGTCGTGGGGGGAGGGTCCAATGAGCAGTTCTTC. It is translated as CASNNLVVGGGSNEQFF. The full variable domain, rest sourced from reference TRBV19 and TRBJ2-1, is DGGITQSPKYLFRKEGQNVTLSCEQNLNHDAMYWYRQDPGQGLRLIYYSQIVNDFQKGDIAEGYSVSREKKESFPLTVTSAQKNPTAFYLCASNNLVVGGGSNEQFFGPGTRLTVL.

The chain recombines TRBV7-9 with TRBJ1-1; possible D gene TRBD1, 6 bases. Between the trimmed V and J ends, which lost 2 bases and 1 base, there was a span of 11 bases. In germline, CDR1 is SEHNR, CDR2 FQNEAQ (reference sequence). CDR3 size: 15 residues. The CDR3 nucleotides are TGTGCCAGCAGCTTACAGGGGATGAAGAACACTGAAGCTTTCTTT. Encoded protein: CASSLQGMKNTEAFF.

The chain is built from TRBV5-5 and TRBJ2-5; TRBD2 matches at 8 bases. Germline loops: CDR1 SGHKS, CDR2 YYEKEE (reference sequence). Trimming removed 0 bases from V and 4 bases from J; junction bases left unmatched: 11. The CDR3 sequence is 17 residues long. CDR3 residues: CASSLGLTSGSVETQYF. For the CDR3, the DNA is TGTGCCAGCAGCTTGGGGTTGACAAGCGGGAGCGTAGAGACCCAGTACTTC.

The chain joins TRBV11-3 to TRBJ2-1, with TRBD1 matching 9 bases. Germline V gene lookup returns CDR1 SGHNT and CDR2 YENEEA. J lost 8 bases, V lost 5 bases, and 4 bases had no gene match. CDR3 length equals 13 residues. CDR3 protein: CASSRGQGYEQFF. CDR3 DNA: TGTGCCAGCAGCCGGGGACAGGGCTATGAGCAGTTCTTC.

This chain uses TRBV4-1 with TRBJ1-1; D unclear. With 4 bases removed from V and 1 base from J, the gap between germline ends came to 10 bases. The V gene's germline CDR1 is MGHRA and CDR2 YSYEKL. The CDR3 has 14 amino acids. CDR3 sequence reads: CASSPWEPNTEAFF. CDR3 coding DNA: TGCGCCAGCAGCCCTTGGGAGCCGAACACTGAAGCTTTCTTT.

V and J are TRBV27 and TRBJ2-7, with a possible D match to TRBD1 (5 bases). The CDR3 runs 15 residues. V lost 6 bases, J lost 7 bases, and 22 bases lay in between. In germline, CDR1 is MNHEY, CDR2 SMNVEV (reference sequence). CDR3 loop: CASSPAGATPREQYF. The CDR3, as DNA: TGTGCCAGCAGCCCTGCTGGGGCCACCCCGCGGGAGCAGTACTTC.

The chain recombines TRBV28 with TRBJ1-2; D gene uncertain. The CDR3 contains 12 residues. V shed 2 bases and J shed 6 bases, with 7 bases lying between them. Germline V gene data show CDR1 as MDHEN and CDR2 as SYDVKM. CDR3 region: CASSLRSHGYTF. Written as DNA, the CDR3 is TGTGCCAGCAGTTTACGGAGCCATGGCTACACCTTC.

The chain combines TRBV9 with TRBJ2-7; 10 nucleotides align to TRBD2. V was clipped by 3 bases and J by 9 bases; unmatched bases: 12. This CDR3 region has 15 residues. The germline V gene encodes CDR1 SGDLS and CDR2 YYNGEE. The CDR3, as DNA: TGTGCCAGCAGCGGCGTCCCGGGACTAGCGCCCGGGCAGTACTTC. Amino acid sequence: CASSGVPGLAPGQYF.

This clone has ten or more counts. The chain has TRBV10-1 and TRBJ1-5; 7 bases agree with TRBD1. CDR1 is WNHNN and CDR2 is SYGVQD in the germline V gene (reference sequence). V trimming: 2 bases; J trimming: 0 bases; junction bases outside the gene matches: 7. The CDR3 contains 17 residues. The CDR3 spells CASSETDRENSNQPQHF. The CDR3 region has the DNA TGCGCCAGCAGTGAGACCGACAGGGAAAATAGCAATCAGCCCCAGCATTTT.

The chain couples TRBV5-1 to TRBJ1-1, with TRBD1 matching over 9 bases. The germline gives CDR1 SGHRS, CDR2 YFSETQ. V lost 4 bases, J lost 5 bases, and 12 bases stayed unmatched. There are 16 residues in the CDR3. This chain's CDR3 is CASSPYWTGEGTEAFF. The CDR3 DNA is TGCGCCAGCAGCCCATACTGGACAGGGGAAGGGACTGAAGCTTTCTTT.

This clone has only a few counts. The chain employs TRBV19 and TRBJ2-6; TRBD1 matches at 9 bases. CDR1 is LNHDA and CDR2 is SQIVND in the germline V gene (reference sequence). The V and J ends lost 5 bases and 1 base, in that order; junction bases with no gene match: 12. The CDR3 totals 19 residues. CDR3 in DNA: TGTGCCAGTAGTGCTCTCACAGGGGGCCGACTGTCTGGGGCCAACGTCCTGACTTTC. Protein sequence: CASSALTGGRLSGANVLTF.

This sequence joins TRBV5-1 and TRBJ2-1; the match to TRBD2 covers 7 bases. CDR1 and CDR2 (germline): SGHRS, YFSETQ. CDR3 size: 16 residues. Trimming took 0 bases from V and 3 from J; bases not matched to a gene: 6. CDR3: CASSLAAGTLYNEQFF. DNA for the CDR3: TGCGCCAGCAGCTTGGCAGCGGGGACCCTCTACAATGAGCAGTTCTTC.

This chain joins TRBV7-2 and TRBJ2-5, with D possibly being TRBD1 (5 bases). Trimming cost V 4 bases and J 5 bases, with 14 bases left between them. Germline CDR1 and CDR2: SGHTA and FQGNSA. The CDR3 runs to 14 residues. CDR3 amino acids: CASSSRQGSETQYF. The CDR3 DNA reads TGTGCCAGCAGCTCGCGTCAGGGCTCGGAGACCCAGTACTTC.

CDR3 nucleotides: TGTGCCAGCAGCCAAGCACGGGCTCCCGGGGGGCAGTTCTTC. Translated: CASSQARAPGGQFF. This chain uses TRBV14 with TRBJ2-1; possible D gene TRBD2, 6 bases. Trimming removed 1 base at V and 12 bases at J, with 16 bases between. This CDR3 is built from 14 residues. Germline V gene data show CDR1 as SGHDN and CDR2 as FVKESK.

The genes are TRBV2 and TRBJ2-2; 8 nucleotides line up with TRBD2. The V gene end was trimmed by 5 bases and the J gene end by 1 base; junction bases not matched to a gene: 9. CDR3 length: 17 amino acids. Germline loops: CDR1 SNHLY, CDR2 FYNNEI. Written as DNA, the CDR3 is TGTGCCAGCAGTAGAGCAGCGGGAGTCGGGAACACCGGGGAGCTGTTTTTT. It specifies CASSRAAGVGNTGELFF.

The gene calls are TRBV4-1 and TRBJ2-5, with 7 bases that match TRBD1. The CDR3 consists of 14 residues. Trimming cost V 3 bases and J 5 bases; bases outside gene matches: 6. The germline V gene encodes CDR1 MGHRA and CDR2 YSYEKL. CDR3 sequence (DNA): TGCGCCAGCAGCCAGACAGGGCTGGGTGAGACCCAGTACTTC. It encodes CASSQTGLGETQYF.

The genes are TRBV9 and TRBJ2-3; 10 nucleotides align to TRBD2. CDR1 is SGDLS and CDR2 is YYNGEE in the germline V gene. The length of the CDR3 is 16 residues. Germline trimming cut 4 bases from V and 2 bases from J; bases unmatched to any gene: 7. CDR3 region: CASSIPSGRNTDTQYF. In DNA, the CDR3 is TGTGCCAGCAGCATACCTAGCGGGAGAAACACAGATACGCAGTATTTT.

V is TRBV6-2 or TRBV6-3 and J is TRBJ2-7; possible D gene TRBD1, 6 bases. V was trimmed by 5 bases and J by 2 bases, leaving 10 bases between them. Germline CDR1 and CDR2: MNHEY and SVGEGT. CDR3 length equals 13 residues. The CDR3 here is CASSPGHPYEQYF. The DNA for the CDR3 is TGTGCCAGCAGTCCGGGACACCCCTACGAGCAGTACTTC.

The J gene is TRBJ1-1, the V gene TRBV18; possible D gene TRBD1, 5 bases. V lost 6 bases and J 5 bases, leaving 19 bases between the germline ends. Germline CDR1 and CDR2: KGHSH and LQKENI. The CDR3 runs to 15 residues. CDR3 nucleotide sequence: TGTGCCAGCTCGGGGGGAGGTCACGTGGGGACTGAAGCTTTCTTT. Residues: CASSGGGHVGTEAFF.

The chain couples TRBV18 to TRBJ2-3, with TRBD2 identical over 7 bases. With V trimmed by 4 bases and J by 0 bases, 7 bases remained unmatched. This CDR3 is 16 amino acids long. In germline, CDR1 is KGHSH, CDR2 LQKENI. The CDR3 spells CASSRQSGTSTDTQYF. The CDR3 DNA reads TGTGCCAGCTCACGCCAGAGCGGGACTAGCACAGATACGCAGTATTTT.

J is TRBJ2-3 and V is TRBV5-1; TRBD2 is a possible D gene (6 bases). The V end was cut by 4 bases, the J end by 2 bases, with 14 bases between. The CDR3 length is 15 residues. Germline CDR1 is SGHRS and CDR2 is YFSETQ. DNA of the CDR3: TGCGCCAGCAGCCGGGTAGCGGACCTCACAGATACGCAGTATTTT. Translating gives CASSRVADLTDTQYF.

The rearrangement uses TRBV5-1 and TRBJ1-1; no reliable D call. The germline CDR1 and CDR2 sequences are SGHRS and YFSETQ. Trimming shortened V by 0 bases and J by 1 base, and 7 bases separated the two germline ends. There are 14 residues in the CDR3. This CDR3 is CASSLVWQNTEAFF. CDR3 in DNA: TGCGCCAGCAGCTTGGTGTGGCAGAACACTGAAGCTTTCTTT.

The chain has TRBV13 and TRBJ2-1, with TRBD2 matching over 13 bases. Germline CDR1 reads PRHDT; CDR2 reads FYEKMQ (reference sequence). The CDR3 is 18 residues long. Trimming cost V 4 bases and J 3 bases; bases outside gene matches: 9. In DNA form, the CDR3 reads TGTGCCAGCAGCTCCGCCGGGACTAGCGGGATTATCTACAATGAGCAGTTCTTC. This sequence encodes CASSSAGTSGIIYNEQFF.